This is a list of T cell receptor beta chains from one sample in a study of CD8+CD57+ T cells in acquired aplastic anemia. TCRdb recomputed calls from the reads with MiXCR, one row per CDR3 protein. The sample holds under 200,000 distinct CDR3 sequences, approximately 50% seen once. Sequenced input: sorted CD4+, CD8+, or CD8+CD57+ T cells (not recorded which) from PBMCs. The receptors were sampled from a human donor with aplastic anemia. CDR3s include the opening cysteine and the closing phenylalanine or tryptophan. The order of the fields is D gene, J gene, clone size, V gene, CDR3 DNA, CDR3 protein. A D gene is named only where the DNA matches it firmly. For some rows the clone size is stated as once, few or many, or as a class when expanded; others skip it.

D gene: -
J gene: TRBJ2-2
clone size: -
V gene: TRBV7-2
CDR3 DNA: TGTGCCAGCAGCTTAAAGCGGGAGCTGTTTTTT
CDR3 protein: CASSLKRELFF

D gene: -
J gene: TRBJ2-1
clone size: -
V gene: TRBV10-3
CDR3 DNA: TGTGCCACCAAGGAACAGGCCGCCTCCTACAATGAGCAGTTCTTC
CDR3 protein: CATKEQAASYNEQFF

D gene: TRBD1
J gene: TRBJ2-7
clone size: -
V gene: TRBV9
CDR3 DNA: TGTGCCAGCAGCTTATCGACAGGGTCGTCCTACGAGCAGTACTTC
CDR3 protein: CASSLSTGSSYEQYF

D gene: TRBD1
J gene: TRBJ1-6
clone size: -
V gene: TRBV4-2
CDR3 DNA: TGTGCCAGCAGCGGGGACAGCGAGGAGGAAAGAAATTCACCCCTCCACTTT
CDR3 protein: CASSGDSEEERNSPLHF

D gene: -
J gene: TRBJ1-5
clone size: -
V gene: TRBV5-1
CDR3 DNA: TGCGCCAGCAGCTTGGGAGTGAGGCAGCCCCAGCATTTT
CDR3 protein: CASSLGVRQPQHF

D gene: TRBD2
J gene: TRBJ2-1
clone size: many
V gene: TRBV20-1
CDR3 DNA: TGCAGTGCTAGAGAGACTAGCGGGAGGAAGTACAATGAGCAGTTCTTC
CDR3 protein: CSARETSGRKYNEQFF

D gene: -
J gene: TRBJ2-5
clone size: many
V gene: TRBV5-1
CDR3 DNA: TGCGCCAGCAGCTTGGCCTCGGGGGTTGAGACCCAGTACTTC
CDR3 protein: CASSLASGVETQYF

D gene: TRBD2
J gene: TRBJ2-5
clone size: -
V gene: TRBV24-1
CDR3 DNA: TGTGCCACCAGTGACCGAGGCAGCGGGAGTTCTTGGGAGACCCAGTACTTC
CDR3 protein: CATSDRGSGSSWETQYF

D gene: TRBD1
J gene: TRBJ1-2
clone size: many
V gene: TRBV6-5
CDR3 DNA: TGTGCCAGCAGTAACACAGGGGCATATGGCTACACCTTC
CDR3 protein: CASSNTGAYGYTF

D gene: TRBD1
J gene: TRBJ2-7
clone size: -
V gene: TRBV20-1
CDR3 DNA: TGCAGTGCTACGACAGGGGAGGTATCCTACGAGCAGTACTTC
CDR3 protein: CSATTGEVSYEQYF

D gene: -
J gene: TRBJ2-5
clone size: few
V gene: TRBV19
CDR3 DNA: TGTGCCAGTCGGGGGAAAGAGACCCAGTACTTC
CDR3 protein: CASRGKETQYF

D gene: TRBD1
J gene: TRBJ1-1
clone size: many
V gene: TRBV5-1
CDR3 DNA: TGCGCCAGCAGGTGGCAGGGGGCCTTGTGGACTGAAGCTTTCTTT
CDR3 protein: CASRWQGALWTEAFF

D gene: TRBD2
J gene: TRBJ2-1
clone size: -
V gene: TRBV29-1
CDR3 DNA: TGCGGCGTCGTTTCCGGCAGCGGGAGCTTCAATGAGCAGTTCTTC
CDR3 protein: CGVVSGSGSFNEQFF

D gene: -
J gene: TRBJ1-6
clone size: -
V gene: TRBV13
CDR3 DNA: TGTGCCAGCAGCTTAGGGCATCGACGGGTCAATTCACCCCTCCACTTT
CDR3 protein: CASSLGHRRVNSPLHF

D gene: TRBD1
J gene: TRBJ2-5
clone size: -
V gene: TRBV29-1
CDR3 DNA: TGCAGCGTTTACGGCAGGGGGCAAGAGACCCAGTACTTC
CDR3 protein: CSVYGRGQETQYF

D gene: TRBD2
J gene: TRBJ2-7
clone size: -
V gene: TRBV7-9
CDR3 DNA: TGTGCCAGCAGCTCAGTAGGACTAGAGGGTTACGAGCAGTACTTC
CDR3 protein: CASSSVGLEGYEQYF

D gene: -
J gene: TRBJ2-7
clone size: few
V gene: TRBV5-4
CDR3 DNA: TGTGCCAGCAGCTTGGTTGGGCGTGGCTACGAGCAGTACTTC
CDR3 protein: CASSLVGRGYEQYF

D gene: TRBD2
J gene: TRBJ2-7
clone size: many
V gene: TRBV12-3/TRBV12-4
CDR3 DNA: TGTGCCAGCAGTTTAGTTGGACTAGAGGGCGAGCAGTACTTC
CDR3 protein: CASSLVGLEGEQYF

D gene: TRBD1
J gene: TRBJ2-5
clone size: -
V gene: TRBV24-1
CDR3 DNA: TGTGCCACCAGTGATTTCCGTGGACAGGGAGAGACCCAGTACTTC
CDR3 protein: CATSDFRGQGETQYF

D gene: -
J gene: TRBJ2-6
clone size: -
V gene: TRBV7-2
CDR3 DNA: TGTGCCAGCAGAGCAAGGACAGCCGTCCTGACTTTC
CDR3 protein: CASRARTAVLTF

D gene: -
J gene: TRBJ2-1
clone size: many
V gene: TRBV15
CDR3 DNA: TGTGCCACCAGCAGAGATCGGTGGGGCAATGAGCAGTTCTTC
CDR3 protein: CATSRDRWGNEQFF

D gene: -
J gene: TRBJ1-1
clone size: -
V gene: TRBV10-3
CDR3 DNA: TGTGCCATCAGTGAGTTCGAGGTGGGCACTGAAGCTTTCTTT
CDR3 protein: CAISEFEVGTEAFF